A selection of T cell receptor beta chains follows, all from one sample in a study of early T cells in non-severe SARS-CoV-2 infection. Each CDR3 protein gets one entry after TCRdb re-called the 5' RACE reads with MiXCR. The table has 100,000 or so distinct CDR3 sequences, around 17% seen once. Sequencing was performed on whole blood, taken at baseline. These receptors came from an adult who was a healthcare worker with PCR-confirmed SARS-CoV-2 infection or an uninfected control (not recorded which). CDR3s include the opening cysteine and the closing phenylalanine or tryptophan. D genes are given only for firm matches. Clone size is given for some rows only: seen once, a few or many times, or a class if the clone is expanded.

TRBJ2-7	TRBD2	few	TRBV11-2	TGTGCCAGCAGCTCATCTAGCGGAAGCTACGAGCAGTACTTC	CASSSSSGSYEQYF
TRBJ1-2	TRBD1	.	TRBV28	TGTGCCAGCAGTTCTCCACGGACAGGGGGACGGAGGGGCTACACCTTC	CASSSPRTGGRRGYTF
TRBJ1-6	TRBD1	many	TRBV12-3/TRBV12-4	TGTGCCAGCCTCTCGGGACAGGGGTCACCCCTCCACTTT	CASLSGQGSPLHF
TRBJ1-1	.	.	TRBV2	TGTGCCAGCAGTGTGCGCGCCATGGGGACTGAAGCTTTCTTT	CASSVRAMGTEAFF
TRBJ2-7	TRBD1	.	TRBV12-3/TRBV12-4	TGTGCCAGCAGTCCCAGGGGGCAAAAGAGCTACGAGCAGTACTTC	CASSPRGQKSYEQYF
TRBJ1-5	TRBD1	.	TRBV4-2	TGTGCCAGCAGCCAAGATCAGGGGGAGGATAGCAATCAGCCCCAGCATTTT	CASSQDQGEDSNQPQHF
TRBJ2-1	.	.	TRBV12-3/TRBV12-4	TGTGCCAGCAGTTCTGTAGAGCAGTTCTTC	CASSSVEQFF
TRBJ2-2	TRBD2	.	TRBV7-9	TGTGCCAGCAGCTTGAGCGGGAGGGCGGACGGGGAGCTGTTTTTT	CASSLSGRADGELFF
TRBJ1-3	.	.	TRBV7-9	TGTGCCAGCAGAGATTGGGCTGGAAACACCATATATTTT	CASRDWAGNTIYF
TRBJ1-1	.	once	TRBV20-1	TGCAGAGGAGTAAACACTGAAGCTTTCTTT	CRGVNTEAFF
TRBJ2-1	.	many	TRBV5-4	TGTGCCAGCAGCTCAACAACCAAGCGGCACAATGAGCAGTTCTTC	CASSSTTKRHNEQFF
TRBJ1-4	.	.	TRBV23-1	TGCGCCAGCAGTCCCACGAGCGAAAAACTGTTTTTT	CASSPTSEKLFF
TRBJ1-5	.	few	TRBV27	TGTGCCAGCAGTTTTCAGGACGGTAGTCAGCCCCAGCATTTT	CASSFQDGSQPQHF
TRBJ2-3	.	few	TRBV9	TGTGCCAGCAGCCCCTCCGCTTGGGGGGACGCGGATACGCAGTATTTT	CASSPSAWGDADTQYF
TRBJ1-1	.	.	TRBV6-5	TGTGCCAGCAGTCTACAGGGAACCACTGAAGCTTTCTTT	CASSLQGTTEAFF
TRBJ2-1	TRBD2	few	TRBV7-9	TGTGCCAGCAGCTTAGGAGCTAGCGGGAGGCAGTTCTTC	CASSLGASGRQFF
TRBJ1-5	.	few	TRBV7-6	TGTGCCAGCAGCTTAGGGCCGTATAGCAATCAGCCCCAGCATTTT	CASSLGPYSNQPQHF
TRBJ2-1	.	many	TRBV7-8	TGTGCCAGCAGCTTAGCAAGTCTGGGCGATGGCGAGTTCTTC	CASSLASLGDGEFF
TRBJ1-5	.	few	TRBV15	TGTGCCACCAGCCTACGGATAGGGCCTCAGCCCCAGCATTTT	CATSLRIGPQPQHF
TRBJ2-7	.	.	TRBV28	TGTGCCAGCAGTTTGGGGGACGCACCCTACGAGCAGTACTTC	CASSLGDAPYEQYF
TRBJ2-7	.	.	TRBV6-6	TGTGCCAGCAGTTACGAGGGCGGGGCCTACGAGCAGTACTTC	CASSYEGGAYEQYF
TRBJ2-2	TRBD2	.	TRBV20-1	TGCAGTGCTAGAGGGACTAGCGACACCGGGGAGCTGTTTTTT	CSARGTSDTGELFF
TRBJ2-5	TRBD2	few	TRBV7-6	TGTGCCAGCAGCACCCGGGCGACTAGCGGGAGGGAGACCCAGTACTTC	CASSTRATSGRETQYF
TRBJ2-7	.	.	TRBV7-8	TGTGCCAGCAGCGACAGAAGGTACGAGCAGTACTTC	CASSDRRYEQYF
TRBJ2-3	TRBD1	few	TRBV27	TGTGCCAGCAGTTTATGGGACAGGGGCGCAGATACGCAGTATTTT	CASSLWDRGADTQYF
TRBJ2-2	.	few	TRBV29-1	TGCAGCGTGACAGGCCTCACCGGGGAGCTGTTTTTT	CSVTGLTGELFF
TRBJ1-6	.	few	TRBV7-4	TGTGCCAGCAGCTTGCAGTCTAATTCACCCCTCCACTTT	CASSLQSNSPLHF
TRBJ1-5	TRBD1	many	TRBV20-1	TGCAGTGCTGACAGGGGGCGGAATCAGCCCCAGCATTTT	CSADRGRNQPQHF
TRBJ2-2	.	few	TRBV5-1	TGCGCCAGCAGCTTGGCAGCGACCTACACCGGGGAGCTGTTTTTT	CASSLAATYTGELFF
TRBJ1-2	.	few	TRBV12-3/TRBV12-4	TGTGCCAGCAGTTTCCCAGGAACTGAAGGCTACACCTTC	CASSFPGTEGYTF
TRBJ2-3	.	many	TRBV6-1	TGTGCCAGCAAGCTCACTAGGGGTACGACAGATACGCAGTATTTT	CASKLTRGTTDTQYF
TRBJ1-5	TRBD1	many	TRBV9	TGTGCCAGCTCTCCGACAGGGGATCAGCCCCAGCATTTT	CASSPTGDQPQHF
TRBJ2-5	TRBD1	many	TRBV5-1	TGCGCCAGCAGCTTGGGGGCAGGGGGCGAAGAGACCCAGTACTTC	CASSLGAGGEETQYF
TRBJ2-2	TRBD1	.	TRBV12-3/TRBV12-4	TGTGCCAGCACCACCGACAGGGTTGGGGAGCTGTTTTTT	CASTTDRVGELFF
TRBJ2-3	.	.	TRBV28	TGTGCCAGCAGTCCCTTAAGACAGCGATTGGGGCCTAGCACAGATACGCAGTATTTT	CASSPLRQRLGPSTDTQYF
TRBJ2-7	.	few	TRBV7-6	TGTGCCAGCAGCTTAAGTGGGGGACACGCAGCCTACGAGCAGTACTTC	CASSLSGGHAAYEQYF
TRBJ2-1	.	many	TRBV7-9	TGTGCCAGCAGCTCCCCACCAGCATTTGAGCAGTTCTTC	CASSSPPAFEQFF
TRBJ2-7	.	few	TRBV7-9	TGTGCCAGCAGCTTAGCGCAGTGGGAGCAGTACTTC	CASSLAQWEQYF
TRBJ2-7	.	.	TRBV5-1	TGCGCCAGCTACTACGAGCAGTACTTC	CASYYEQYF
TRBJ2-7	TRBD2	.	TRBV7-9	TGTGCCAGCAGCCCCGGGACTAGCGGCGATCAGTACTTC	CASSPGTSGDQYF
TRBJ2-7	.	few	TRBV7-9	TGTGCCAGCAGCTTAGGTATGGAGCAGTACTTC	CASSLGMEQYF